This T cell receptor beta chain is drawn from a study of cytomegalovirus exposure and HLA in healthy donors. Study-wide findings and caveats: In an earlier analysis, about 87% or about 30%: the productive usage of most TCR beta V segments. Presence/absence analyses treated sequencing depth as roughly uniform across donors.

Concerning this clone: Its specificity is unknown.

The PCR employed 60 Vbeta primers together with 13 Jbeta primers. Profiling relied on immunoSEQ multiplex PCR, and the TCRdb table lists in-frame clones only, not all of them. The sample lists some 110,000 clones, over 65% seen once, with roughly 8% in the top ten. The CDR3 consists of 16 residues. From germline, CDR1 is SGHVS and CDR2 FNYEAQ. V was pared by 1 base and J by 0 bases, with 12 bases between. The sample was PBMCs. The V call is TRBV7-6, the J call TRBJ1-1; D is ambiguous. The sequence came from a man aged 40-55 years in good health and CMV-seropositive. As DNA, the CDR3 is TGTGCCAGCAGCTTAGACCCCCGCCCTATGAACACTGAAGCTTTCTTT. Translation gives CASSLDPRPMNTEAFF.